The rows below give T cell receptor beta chains drawn from one sample of a study of identical twins. TCRdb passed the 5' RACE reads through MiXCR, listing each CDR3 protein once. The sample comprises 450,000 or so distinct CDR3 sequences, less than 20% of which are singletons, and about 12% rests with the top ten. The sample comprised naive T cells sorted from blood. The source of these receptors is a man aged 50-59 years in good health. Both conserved end residues are part of each CDR3. A D gene is named only where the DNA matches it firmly. A row's size may be missing; if present it is once, few, many or a size class.

D	V	J	size	CDR3	DNA
-	TRBV12-3/TRBV12-4	TRBJ2-7	once	CASERRVYEQYF	TGTGCCAGCGAACGACGTGTCTACGAGCAGTACTTC
-	TRBV30	TRBJ2-1	few	CAWSASPGSSYNEQFF	TGTGCCTGGAGTGCCTCCCCAGGTAGCTCCTACAATGAGCAGTTCTTC
-	TRBV28	TRBJ1-5	-	CASRLYTQGNQPQHF	TGTGCCAGCAGGCTATATACCCAGGGGAATCAGCCCCAGCATTTT
TRBD2	TRBV5-1	TRBJ2-5	few	CASSLGAGRVETQYF	TGCGCCAGCAGCTTGGGAGCGGGACGGGTAGAGACCCAGTACTTC
TRBD2	TRBV20-1	TRBJ2-1	few	CSGDGRPSDEQFF	TGCAGTGGCGACGGGAGGCCCTCGGATGAGCAGTTCTTC
-	TRBV3-1	TRBJ2-5	-	CASSHSNQETQYF	TGTGCCAGCAGCCACTCTAACCAAGAGACCCAGTACTTC
TRBD2	TRBV5-5	TRBJ2-3	-	CASSYTSGGADTQYF	TGTGCCAGCAGCTACACTAGCGGGGGGGCCGATACGCAGTATTTT
-	TRBV24-1	TRBJ2-7	few	CATSDLDRREQYF	TGTGCCACCAGTGATTTGGACAGGAGAGAGCAGTACTTC
TRBD1	TRBV20-1	TRBJ1-4	-	CSARPISRQGEAVGEKLFF	TGCAGTGCTAGACCCATATCGAGACAGGGGGAGGCCGTTGGTGAAAAACTGTTTTTT
-	TRBV4-1	TRBJ2-1	-	CASSQDYGGSEQFF	TGCGCCAGCAGCCAAGATTATGGAGGGTCTGAGCAGTTCTTC
TRBD2	TRBV4-3	TRBJ2-7	many	CASSQSAAGAIYDEQYF	TGCGCCAGCAGCCAATCCGCAGCGGGGGCAATCTATGACGAGCAGTACTTC
-	TRBV6-1	TRBJ1-4	-	CASSLATGWDEKLFF	TGTGCCAGCAGCCTCGCGACAGGATGGGATGAAAAACTGTTTTTT
TRBD2	TRBV7-9	TRBJ2-1	many	CASSLDAGGYNEQFF	TGTGCCAGCAGCTTAGACGCGGGGGGGTACAATGAGCAGTTCTTC
TRBD1	TRBV14	TRBJ2-3	-	CASSHRQGLSTDTQYF	TGTGCCAGCAGCCATCGACAGGGCCTTAGCACAGATACGCAGTATTTT
TRBD2	TRBV12-3/TRBV12-4	TRBJ2-2	few	CASSSGGGGTGELFF	TGTGCCAGCAGTTCCGGCGGGGGGGGTACCGGGGAGCTGTTTTTT
-	TRBV20-1	TRBJ2-1	-	CSARDYVGGNEQFF	TGCAGTGCTAGAGATTATGTGGGGGGCAATGAGCAGTTCTTC
-	TRBV6-6	TRBJ1-2	many	CASSYATGGYTF	TGTGCCAGCAGTTACGCCACTGGCGGCTACACCTTC
-	TRBV4-2	TRBJ1-2	-	CASSRETANYGYTF	TGTGCCAGCAGCCGGGAGACGGCGAACTATGGCTACACCTTC
TRBD2	TRBV20-1	TRBJ2-7	few	CSAKLASGGSYEQYF	TGCAGTGCTAAATTGGCTAGCGGGGGATCCTACGAGCAGTACTTC
-	TRBV5-1	TRBJ1-2	-	CASRLEQGYPSGYTF	TGCGCCAGCAGACTTGAACAGGGTTACCCCTCTGGCTACACCTTC
TRBD1	TRBV5-6	TRBJ1-2	many	CASSNVRDRDFGGYTF	TGTGCCAGCAGCAATGTCCGAGACAGGGACTTTGGCGGCTACACCTTC
TRBD1	TRBV27	TRBJ1-5	many	CASSAYRGLANQPQHF	TGTGCCAGCAGCGCCTACAGGGGTCTCGCCAATCAGCCCCAGCATTTT
-	TRBV5-1	TRBJ2-3	-	CASSYGVTDTQYF	TGCGCCAGCAGTTATGGGGTTACAGATACGCAGTATTTT
-	TRBV3-1	TRBJ2-5	many	CASSQYPGETEETQYF	TGTGCCAGCAGCCAATATCCGGGGGAGACAGAAGAGACCCAGTACTTC